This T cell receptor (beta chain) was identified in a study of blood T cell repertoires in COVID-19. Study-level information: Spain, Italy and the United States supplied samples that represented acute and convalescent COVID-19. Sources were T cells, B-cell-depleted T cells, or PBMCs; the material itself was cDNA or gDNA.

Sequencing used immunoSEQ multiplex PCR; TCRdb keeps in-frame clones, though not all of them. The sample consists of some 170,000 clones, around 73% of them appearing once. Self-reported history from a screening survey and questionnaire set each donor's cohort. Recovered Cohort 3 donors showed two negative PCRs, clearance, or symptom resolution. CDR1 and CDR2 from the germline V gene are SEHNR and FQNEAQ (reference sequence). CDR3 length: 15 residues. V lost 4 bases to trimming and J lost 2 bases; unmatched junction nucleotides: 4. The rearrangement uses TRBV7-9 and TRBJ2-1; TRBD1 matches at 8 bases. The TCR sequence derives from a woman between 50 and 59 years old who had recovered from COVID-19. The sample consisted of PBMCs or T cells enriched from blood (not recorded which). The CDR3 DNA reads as TGTGCCAGCAGCTCAACAGGGGGTCCCTACAATGAGCAGTTCTTC. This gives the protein CASSSTGGPYNEQFF. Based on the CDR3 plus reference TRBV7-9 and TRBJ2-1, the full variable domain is DTGVSQNPRHKITKRGQNVTFRCDPISEHNRLYWYRQTLGQGPEFLTYFQNEAQLEKSRLLSDRFSAERPKGSFSTLEIQRTEQGDSAMYLCASSSTGGPYNEQFFGPGTRLTVL.